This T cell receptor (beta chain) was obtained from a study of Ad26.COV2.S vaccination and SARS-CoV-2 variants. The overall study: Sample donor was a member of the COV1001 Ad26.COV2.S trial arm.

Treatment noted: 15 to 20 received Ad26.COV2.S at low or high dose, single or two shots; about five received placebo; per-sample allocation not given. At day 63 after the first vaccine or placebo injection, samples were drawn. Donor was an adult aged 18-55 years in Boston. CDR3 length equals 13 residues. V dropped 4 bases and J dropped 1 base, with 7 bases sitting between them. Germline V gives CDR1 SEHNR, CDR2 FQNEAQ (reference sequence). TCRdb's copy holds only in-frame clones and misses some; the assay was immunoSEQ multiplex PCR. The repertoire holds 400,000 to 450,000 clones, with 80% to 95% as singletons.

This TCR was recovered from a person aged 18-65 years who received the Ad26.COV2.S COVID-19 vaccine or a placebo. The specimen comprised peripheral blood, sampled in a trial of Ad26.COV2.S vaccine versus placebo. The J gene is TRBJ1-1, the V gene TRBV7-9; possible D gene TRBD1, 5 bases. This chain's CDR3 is CASSSDKNTEAFF. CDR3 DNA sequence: TGTGCCAGCAGCTCGGACAAGAACACTGAAGCTTTCTTT.